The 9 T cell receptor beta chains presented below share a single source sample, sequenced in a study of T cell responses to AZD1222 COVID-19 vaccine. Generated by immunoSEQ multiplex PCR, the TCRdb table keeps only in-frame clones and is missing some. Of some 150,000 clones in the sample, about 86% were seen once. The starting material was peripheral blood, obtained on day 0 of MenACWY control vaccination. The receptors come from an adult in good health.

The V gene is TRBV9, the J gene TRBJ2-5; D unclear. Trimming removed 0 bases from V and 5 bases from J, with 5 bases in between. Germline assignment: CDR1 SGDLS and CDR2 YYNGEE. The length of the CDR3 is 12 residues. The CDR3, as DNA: TGTGCCAGCAGCGTAGTAATGGAGACCCAGTACTTC. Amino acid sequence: CASSVVMETQYF.

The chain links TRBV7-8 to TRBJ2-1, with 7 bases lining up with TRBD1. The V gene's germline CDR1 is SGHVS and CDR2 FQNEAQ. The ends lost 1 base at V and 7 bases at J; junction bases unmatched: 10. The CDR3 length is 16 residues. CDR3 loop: CASSLGGQGVGNEQFF. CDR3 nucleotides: TGTGCCAGCAGCTTAGGAGGGCAGGGGGTAGGGAATGAGCAGTTCTTC.

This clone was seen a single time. The CDR3: CASRFGTGGVIGANVLTF. CDR3 DNA sequence: TGTGCCAGCAGATTCGGGACAGGGGGCGTAATCGGGGCCAACGTCCTGACTTTC. The chain joins TRBV7-8 to TRBJ2-6; 12 nucleotides line up with TRBD1. The CDR3 contains 18 residues. The ends lost 6 bases at V and 4 bases at J; junction bases unmatched: 10. The germline CDR1 and CDR2 sequences are SGHVS and FQNEAQ.

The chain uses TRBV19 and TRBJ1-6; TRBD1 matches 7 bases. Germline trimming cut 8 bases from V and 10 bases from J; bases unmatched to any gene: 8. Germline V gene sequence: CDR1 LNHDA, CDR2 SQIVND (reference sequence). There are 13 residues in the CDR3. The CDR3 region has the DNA TGTGCCAGTGGAACAGGGGCAAGGTCACCCCTCCACTTT. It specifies CASGTGARSPLHF.

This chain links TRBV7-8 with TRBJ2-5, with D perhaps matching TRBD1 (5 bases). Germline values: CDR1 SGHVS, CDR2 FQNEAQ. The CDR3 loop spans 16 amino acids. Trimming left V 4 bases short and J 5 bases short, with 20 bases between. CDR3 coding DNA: TGTGCCAGCAGCTCAATGGGTCTAAGGGGTCAGGAGACCCAGTACTTC. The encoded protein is CASSSMGLRGQETQYF.

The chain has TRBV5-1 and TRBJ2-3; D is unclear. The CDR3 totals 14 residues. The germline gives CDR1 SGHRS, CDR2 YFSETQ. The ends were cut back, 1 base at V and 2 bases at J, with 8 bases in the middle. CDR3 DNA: TGCGCCAGCAGCTTGCTTCAGTACACAGATACGCAGTATTTT. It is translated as CASSLLQYTDTQYF.

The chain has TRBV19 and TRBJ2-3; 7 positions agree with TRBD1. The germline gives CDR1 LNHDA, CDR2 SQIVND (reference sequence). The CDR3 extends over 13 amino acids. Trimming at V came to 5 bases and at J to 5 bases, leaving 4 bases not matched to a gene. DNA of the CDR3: TGTGCCAGTAGTCGGGACAGAATAGATACGCAGTATTTT. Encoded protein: CASSRDRIDTQYF.

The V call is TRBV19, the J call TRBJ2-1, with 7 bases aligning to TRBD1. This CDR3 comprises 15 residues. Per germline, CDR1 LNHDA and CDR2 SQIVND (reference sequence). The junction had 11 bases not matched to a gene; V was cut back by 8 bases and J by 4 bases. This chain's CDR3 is CASLAPTGYYNEQFF. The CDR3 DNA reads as TGTGCCAGTCTTGCCCCGACAGGGTATTACAATGAGCAGTTCTTC.

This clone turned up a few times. CDR3: CASSSRAKNIQYF. CDR3 nucleotide sequence: TGTGCCAGCAGCTCCAGGGCCAAAAACATTCAGTACTTC. The chain uses TRBV7-9 and TRBJ2-4; no reliable D call. The V end was cut by 4 bases, the J end by 1 base, with 5 bases between. CDR1 is SEHNR, CDR2 FQNEAQ, per germline (reference sequence). The CDR3 length is 13 residues.